This TCR beta chain was sequenced in a study of regulatory T cells in long-lasting Graves disease. Time point given: persistent/refractory GD, antithyroid drugs over 5 years with positive TRAb. Making the TCR library involved RNA that had been extracted from PBMCs. J was trimmed by 5 bases and V by 10 bases; bases with no gene match: 13. The length of the CDR3 is 14 residues. This clonotype was seen ten or more times. CDR3 regions were amplified by Arm-PCR using iRepertoire HTBI primers to build TCR beta libraries. TCRdb redid the calling of the multiplex PCR reads with MiXCR, one entry per CDR3 protein. The table has fewer than 600,000 distinct CDR3 sequences, less than 25% seen once.

This chain joins TRBV12-3 or TRBV12-4 and TRBJ1-1; TRBD1 matches 7 bases. This TCR was recovered from a female donor with Graves disease. The sample consisted of peripheral blood mononuclear cells (PBMCs), taken when the disease was refractory, from a patient treated with antithyroid drugs. The CDR3 nucleotides are TGTGCCACCCGAAGGGGGCAGGGGGTAACTGAAGCTTTCTTT. Translation gives CATRRGQGVTEAFF.